The clone carrying this T cell receptor (beta chain) was observed once. No antigen is known for it. The data originate from a study of OX40 agonist ivuxolimab in advanced cancers. Findings and limits, study-wide: Clonal expansion from baseline to week 6 occurred in both CD4+ and CD8+ T cells.

The sampling schedule covered blood at baseline, cycle 4 day 1, and cycle 7 day 1. Sequencing was performed with immunoSEQ multiplex PCR; in TCRdb, only in-frame clones are kept and a portion is missing. The sample yields 50,000 to 60,000 clones, over 85% seen once. V dropped 2 bases and J dropped 0 bases, with 12 bases sitting between them. CDR1 MGHRA and CDR2 YSYEKL come from the germline V gene. The CDR3 is 16 amino acids. The sequenced sample was CD4+ or CD8+ T cells sorted from blood, obtained in a trial of the OX40 agonist ivuxolimab. The source is an adult with an advanced solid tumor such as melanoma, head and neck, liver or kidney cancer. The V gene is TRBV4-1, the J gene TRBJ2-3; possible D gene TRBD1, 6 bases. CDR3 coding DNA: TGCGCCAGCAGCCAATTTCTTGGGGGCAGCACAGATACGCAGTATTTT. It encodes CASSQFLGGSTDTQYF.